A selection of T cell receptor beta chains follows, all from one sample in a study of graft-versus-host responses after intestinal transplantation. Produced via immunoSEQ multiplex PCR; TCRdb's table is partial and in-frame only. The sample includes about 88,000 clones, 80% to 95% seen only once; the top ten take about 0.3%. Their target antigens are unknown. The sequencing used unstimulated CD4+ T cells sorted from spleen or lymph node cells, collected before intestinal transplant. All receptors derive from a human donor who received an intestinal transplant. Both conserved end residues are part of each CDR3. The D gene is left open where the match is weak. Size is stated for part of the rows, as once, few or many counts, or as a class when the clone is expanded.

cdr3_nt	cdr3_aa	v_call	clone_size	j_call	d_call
TGTGCCAGCAGTTTAAGGAAGCTCTCCAACAATGAGCAGTTCTTC	CASSLRKLSNNEQFF	TRBV27	.	TRBJ2-1	.
TGTGCCAGCTCACCACCGGGAGTGGCTGGAAACACCATATATTTT	CASSPPGVAGNTIYF	TRBV18	.	TRBJ1-3	.
TGTGCCAGCAGTTCAAACAGGGGGCGAAGCACAGATACGCAGTATTTT	CASSSNRGRSTDTQYF	TRBV6-6	.	TRBJ2-3	TRBD1
TGTGCCAGCACCTCAAGGGTGGGGGAGCAGTACTTC	CASTSRVGEQYF	TRBV6-1	.	TRBJ2-7	.
TGTGCCAGCAGTAAACCGGGACAGGGGGCCCTTCAGCCCCAGCATTTT	CASSKPGQGALQPQHF	TRBV2	.	TRBJ1-5	TRBD1
TGTGCCAGCAGTTACGCCGGCGGGAGATACGAGCAGTACTTC	CASSYAGGRYEQYF	TRBV6-5	.	TRBJ2-7	TRBD2
TGCGCCAGCAGCTCGACAGGGGGAATCGGTGGCTACACCTTC	CASSSTGGIGGYTF	TRBV5-1	.	TRBJ1-2	TRBD1
TGTGCCAGCAGTCCATCTTCCTACGAGCAGTACTTC	CASSPSSYEQYF	TRBV27	.	TRBJ2-7	.
TGTGCCAGCTCACCTCAGGGGGTGGTGCTCAATTCACCCCTCCACTTT	CASSPQGVVLNSPLHF	TRBV18	.	TRBJ1-6	TRBD1
TGTGCCAGTGGCGGGAGGAACACCGGGGAGCTGTTTTTT	CASGGRNTGELFF	TRBV19	.	TRBJ2-2	TRBD2
TGTGCCAGCAGCTCCGGACAGAACACTGAAGCTTTCTTT	CASSSGQNTEAFF	TRBV7-3	once	TRBJ1-1	.
TGCAGCGTTATAGGACTAGGAGGGAAGTACTTC	CSVIGLGGKYF	TRBV29-1	.	TRBJ2-7	TRBD2
TGTGCCAGCAGGGGCGGGCAGGGGGTGAACGAGCAGTACTTC	CASRGGQGVNEQYF	TRBV27	.	TRBJ2-7	TRBD1
TGTGCCAGCAGCGAGGGGAGGGGGCAGGGGAAAATCAATGAGCAGTTCTTC	CASSEGRGQGKINEQFF	TRBV9	.	TRBJ2-1	.
TGTGCCAGCAGCTTGTTGGTGACAGGCCGTAATTCACCCCTCCACTTT	CASSLLVTGRNSPLHF	TRBV5-6	.	TRBJ1-6	.
TGTGCCAGCAGCCAAGATAGGCTAGCGGGGATGAATGAGCAGTTCTTC	CASSQDRLAGMNEQFF	TRBV14	once	TRBJ2-1	TRBD2
TGTGCCATCGGTTCGGGACTAGCGGGAGGGCAGGAGGATGAGTCCTACAATGAGCAGTTCTTC	CAIGSGLAGGQEDESYNEQFF	TRBV10-3	.	TRBJ2-1	TRBD2
TGTGCCTGGACGGCCGGGGGAGGGGCGGAGACCCAGTACTTC	CAWTAGGGAETQYF	TRBV30	.	TRBJ2-5	TRBD2
TGTGCCAGCAGTTACGATCGGGGGACAGATACGCAGTATTTT	CASSYDRGTDTQYF	TRBV6-5	once	TRBJ2-3	.
TGTGCCAGCAGCAACGCCGATACGCAGTATTTT	CASSNADTQYF	TRBV6-5	.	TRBJ2-3	.
TGTGCCAGTAGTATTATAAGGAACACTGAAGCTTTCTTT	CASSIIRNTEAFF	TRBV19	.	TRBJ1-1	.
TGTGCCAGCTCACCACCGGCAGTTTACGAGCAGTACTTC	CASSPPAVYEQYF	TRBV18	.	TRBJ2-7	.
TGTGCCAGCCCAGCCCAGGCGGGAGGGACCTACGAGCAGTACTTC	CASPAQAGGTYEQYF	TRBV6-1	.	TRBJ2-7	TRBD2
TGTGCCAGTAGGGTGTCGCCCGGAGGAGCCAAAAACATTCAGTACTTC	CASRVSPGGAKNIQYF	TRBV19	.	TRBJ2-4	.
TGTGCCAGCAGTTCCGGACAGGACCTCCAAGAGACCCAGTACTTC	CASSSGQDLQETQYF	TRBV6-6	.	TRBJ2-5	TRBD1
TGTGCCAGCAGTTTTCGGGGGTTACTTGGCTACACCTTC	CASSFRGLLGYTF	TRBV27	.	TRBJ1-2	.
TGCGCCAGCAGCTCGGCGACTAGCGGGAGTTGGGAGACCCAGTACTTC	CASSSATSGSWETQYF	TRBV5-1	.	TRBJ2-5	TRBD2
TGTGCCAGTAGTATCACGGGCAGCTTCTCCGCCTCTGGGGCCAACGTCCTGACTTTC	CASSITGSFSASGANVLTF	TRBV19	.	TRBJ2-6	.
TGTGCCAGCAGTTATACAGGGGGGTCCAAAAGTGGAGCTTTCTTT	CASSYTGGSKSGAFF	TRBV7-8	.	TRBJ1-1	TRBD1
TGTGCCAGCAGCTTATATACTTTAGATAACACAGATACGCAGTATTTT	CASSLYTLDNTDTQYF	TRBV11-2	.	TRBJ2-3	.
TGTGCCAGCAGTATGGGACTAGCGGGATACGAGCAGTACTTC	CASSMGLAGYEQYF	TRBV2	.	TRBJ2-7	TRBD2
TGTGCCTGGAGTGTAGTAGGGAGGGGGACCACTCGTCTCTACGAGCAGTACTTC	CAWSVVGRGTTRLYEQYF	TRBV30	.	TRBJ2-7	.
TGTGCCAGCAGCTTAGCGTCAGATGAGCAGTTCTTC	CASSLASDEQFF	TRBV11-1	.	TRBJ2-1	.
TGTGCCAGCAGTTTCGGGGGGGCTAATGAAAAACTGTTTTTT	CASSFGGANEKLFF	TRBV27	.	TRBJ1-4	.
TGCGCCAGCAGCCCCCGGACAGGGTACTCCTACGAGCAGTACTTC	CASSPRTGYSYEQYF	TRBV5-1	.	TRBJ2-7	TRBD1
TGTGCCAGCAGTTTAAACCTATTCGCTCGGGTAGGTTACAATGAGCAGTTCTTC	CASSLNLFARVGYNEQFF	TRBV27	.	TRBJ2-1	.
TGCGCCAGCAGCCAAGTTTTTTTGCAGCCCCAGCATTTT	CASSQVFLQPQHF	TRBV4-1	.	TRBJ1-5	.
TGTGCCAGCAGCCTGATGGAGACAGGGCGCCACGAGCAGTACTTC	CASSLMETGRHEQYF	TRBV14	.	TRBJ2-7	TRBD1
TGCGCCAGCAGTGAATCTCGGGGTGGTGCGGCGAAGAGCTCTGGGGCCAACGTCCTGACTTTC	CASSESRGGAAKSSGANVLTF	TRBV10-2	.	TRBJ2-6	.